Below, 29 T cell receptor beta chains from the same sample are listed, as sequenced in a study of cytotoxic CD8 clonotypes in ibrutinib-treated CLL. Only in-frame clones appear in the TCRdb table, and some are missing; sequencing was by immunoSEQ multiplex PCR. In the table there are more than 85,000 clones, 77% of which are singletons. The sample in question was PBMCs, obtained after 24 months of ibrutinib treatment. These receptors all come from a human donor with chronic lymphocytic leukemia.

V is TRBV28 and J is TRBJ1-2; D unclear. Germline-derived CDR1 and CDR2 are MDHEN and SYDVKM. The CDR3 runs to 14 residues. The ends were cut back, 2 bases at V and 3 bases at J, with 10 bases in the middle. In nucleotides, the CDR3 is TGTGCCAGCAGTTTAGGAGGGTCCCACTATGGCTACACCTTC. It encodes CASSLGGSHYGYTF.

The chain is built from TRBV9 and TRBJ1-4; no firm D call. This CDR3 has 16 residues. Trimming removed 3 bases at V and 0 bases at J, with 12 bases between. Germline CDR1 and CDR2: SGDLS and YYNGEE. CDR3 DNA sequence: TGTGCCAGCAGCGCCCGATGGGGTGCAACTAATGAAAAACTGTTTTTT. This sequence encodes CASSARWGATNEKLFF.

This chain joins TRBV28 and TRBJ2-1; D is undetermined. Trimming left V 3 bases short and J 0 bases short, with 9 bases between. CDR3 length equals 15 residues. Germline V gene lookup returns CDR1 MDHEN and CDR2 SYDVKM. This CDR3 reads CASSLERSSYNEQFF. CDR3 in DNA: TGTGCCAGCAGTTTGGAACGTAGCTCCTACAATGAGCAGTTCTTC.

The chain joins TRBV19 to TRBJ2-3; 10 bases are a match to TRBD1. Germline values: CDR1 LNHDA, CDR2 SQIVND (reference sequence). CDR3 length: 15 amino acids. With 5 bases clipped from V and 3 bases from J, the junction kept 5 bases outside the gene matches. The CDR3 loop is CASSPGQGVTDTQYF. Written as DNA, the CDR3 is TGTGCCAGTAGTCCTGGACAGGGGGTTACAGATACGCAGTATTTT.

The chain has TRBV28 and TRBJ1-2, with a weak D call TRBD1 (6 bases). With 6 bases removed from V and 6 bases from J, the gap between germline ends came to 17 bases. The CDR3 totals 14 residues. The germline gives CDR1 MDHEN, CDR2 SYDVKM. CDR3 DNA: TGTGCCAGCAGGTCCGGGGGGCCGTGGGATGGCTACACCTTC. Its protein product is CASRSGGPWDGYTF.

The chain combines TRBV11-2 with TRBJ2-6; TRBD2 matches at 9 bases. This CDR3 has 18 amino acids. Trimming removed 1 base from V and 0 bases from J; junction bases left unmatched: 4. The germline V gene encodes CDR1 SGHAT and CDR2 FQNNGV. The CDR3 reads CASSLGTSAYSGANVLTF. CDR3 DNA: TGTGCCAGCAGCTTAGGGACTAGCGCCTACTCTGGGGCCAACGTCCTGACTTTC. The whole variable domain, remainder taken from reference TRBV11-2 and TRBJ2-6, is EAGVAQSPRYKIIEKRQSVAFWCNPISGHATLYWYQQILGQGPKLLIQFQNNGVVDDSQLPKDRFSAERLKGVDSTLKIQPAKLEDSAVYLCASSLGTSAYSGANVLTFGAGSRLTVL.

The table lists this clone with a count of one. This chain joins TRBV6-5 and TRBJ1-6; D may be TRBD1 (6 bases). Trimming cost V 0 bases and J 7 bases, with 13 bases left between them. Germline lookup yields CDR1 MNHEY and CDR2 SVGAGI. CDR3 length: 16 residues. The CDR3, as DNA: TGTGCCAGCAGTTACTCGAGGGGGGGGCTGAATTCACCCCTCCACTTT. This translates into CASSYSRGGLNSPLHF.

This clone appeared many times. The chain has TRBV28 and TRBJ1-5, with 8 positions matching TRBD1. This CDR3 is built from 13 residues. V lost 10 bases, J lost 7 bases, and 9 bases stayed unmatched. Germline values: CDR1 MDHEN, CDR2 SYDVKM. CDR3 sequence reads: CANAGGAGQPQHF. In nucleotides, the CDR3 is TGTGCCAACGCAGGGGGCGCAGGGCAGCCCCAGCATTTT.

This chain uses TRBV5-5 with TRBJ1-3; D is unclear. CDR3 length equals 15 residues. The V gene lost 0 bases and the J gene lost 4 bases, with 11 bases spanning the gap. Germline V lookup: CDR1 SGHKS, CDR2 YYEKEE (reference sequence). CDR3 region: CASSLAGPSGNTIYF. CDR3 bases: TGTGCCAGCAGCTTGGCCGGGCCCTCAGGAAACACCATATATTTT.

J is TRBJ1-1 and V is TRBV30, with D maybe TRBD1 (6 bases). In germline, CDR1 is GTSNPN, CDR2 SVGIG (reference sequence). V dropped 8 bases and J dropped 5 bases, with 12 bases sitting between them. CDR3 size: 11 residues. The CDR3 reads CASNRDTEAFF. The CDR3 nucleotides are TGTGCCAGCAACAGGGATACTGAAGCTTTCTTT. Based on the CDR3 plus reference TRBV30 and TRBJ1-1, the full variable domain is SQTIHQWPATLVQPVGSPLSLECTVEGTSNPNLYWYRQAAGRGLQLLFYSVGIGQISSEVPQNLSASRPQDRQFILSSKKLLLSDSGFYLCASNRDTEAFFGQGTRLTVV.

This chain links TRBV9 with TRBJ1-4; a possible D gene is TRBD1 (5 bases). This CDR3 comprises 15 residues. In germline, CDR1 is SGDLS, CDR2 YYNGEE. Trimming shortened V by 3 bases and J by 5 bases, and 14 bases separated the two germline ends. CDR3 protein: CASSDTGGENEKLFF. CDR3 bases: TGTGCCAGCAGCGACACAGGAGGGGAGAATGAAAAACTGTTTTTT.

V gene TRBV28 combines with J gene TRBJ2-1; 7 bases match TRBD2. The CDR3 contains 16 residues. The J segment lost 2 bases and the V segment lost 2 bases, leaving 6 bases of the junction unmatched. The germline V gene encodes CDR1 MDHEN and CDR2 SYDVKM. DNA for the CDR3: TGTGCCAGCAGTTTAGTGGCTAGCGGTCCCTACAATGAGCAGTTCTTC. It encodes CASSLVASGPYNEQFF.

The genes are TRBV9 and TRBJ2-2; D unclear. Between the trimmed V and J ends, which lost 1 base and 0 bases, there was a span of 4 bases. Germline assignment: CDR1 SGDLS and CDR2 YYNGEE. CDR3 length equals 14 residues. This CDR3 reads CASSVLPNTGELFF. The CDR3 nucleotides read TGTGCCAGCAGCGTACTACCGAACACCGGGGAGCTGTTTTTT.

This clone was observed once. This chain links TRBV29-1 with TRBJ2-5; TRBD2 aligns across 10 bases. J lost 5 bases, V lost 6 bases, and 9 bases had no gene match. Germline CDR1 is SQVTM and CDR2 is ANQGSEA. CDR3 length: 14 amino acids. CDR3 loop: CSVGPGLALETQYF. CDR3 in DNA: TGCAGCGTGGGCCCGGGACTAGCGTTGGAGACCCAGTACTTC. Full variable domain (remainder filled in from reference TRBV29-1 and TRBJ2-5): SAVISQKPSRDICQRGTSLTIQCQVDSQVTMMFWYRQQPGQSLTLIATANQGSEATYESGFVIDKFPISRPNLTFSTLTVSNMSPEDSSIYLCSVGPGLALETQYFGPGTRLLVL.

The table lists this clone with a count of one. CDR3 nucleotides: TGTGCCAGCTCACTCACGACGGGGACGAGCCAAGAGACCCAGTACTTC. It codes for CASSLTTGTSQETQYF. The rearrangement uses TRBV18 and TRBJ2-5, with D perhaps matching TRBD1 or TRBD2 (5 bases each). V lost 4 bases and J lost 1, with 16 bases in between. Germline V gene sequence: CDR1 KGHSH, CDR2 LQKENI. The CDR3 covers 16 residues.

The V gene is TRBV28, the J gene TRBJ2-5; 12 bases are shared with TRBD2. CDR3 length: 17 residues. Germline values: CDR1 MDHEN, CDR2 SYDVKM. V shed 4 bases and J 5 bases; nucleotides not matched to a gene: 11. The CDR3 loop reads CASSSLPTSGRLETQYF. CDR3 coding DNA: TGTGCCAGCAGTTCCCTCCCGACTAGCGGGAGACTGGAGACCCAGTACTTC.

This clone was observed a handful of times. This chain's CDR3 is CASSSGWVQHF. CDR3 nucleotide sequence: TGTGCCAGCAGCTCGGGGTGGGTCCAGCATTTT. The V gene is TRBV7-2, the J gene TRBJ1-5, with D uncertain. The germline V gene encodes CDR1 SGHTA and CDR2 FQGNSA. V lost 4 bases to trimming and J lost 12 bases, with 10 bases between them. There are 11 residues in the CDR3.

CDR3 sequence: CASSRPGLAKNIQYF. The CDR3 nucleotides read TGTGCCAGCAGTCGCCCGGGATTAGCCAAAAACATTCAGTACTTC. V and J are TRBV27 and TRBJ2-4, with D possibly matching TRBD2 (5 bases). CDR1 is MNHEY, CDR2 SMNVEV, per germline (reference sequence). V lost 5 bases to trimming and J lost 0 bases, with 11 bases between them. The length of the CDR3 is 15 residues.

The rearrangement joins TRBV11-3 to TRBJ1-4; 9 bases fit TRBD1. This CDR3 comprises 20 residues. Germline values: CDR1 SGHNT, CDR2 YENEEA. V was clipped by 4 bases and J by 0 bases; unmatched bases: 15. CDR3 region: CASSSGQGKRVRATNEKLFF. In nucleotides, the CDR3 is TGTGCCAGCAGCTCGGGACAGGGTAAGAGAGTGAGGGCAACTAATGAAAAACTGTTTTTT.

This clone appeared a few times. At one end the junction does not follow the germline gene, possibly because of a read error. The rearrangement joins TRBV11-1 to TRBJ2-1; TRBD2 matches at 12 bases. Germline V CDR1 and CDR2: SGHAT, FQDESV (reference sequence). The CDR3 extends over 12 amino acids. This CDR3 reads CASSRGRLAGVF. In DNA form, the CDR3 reads TGTGCCAGCAGCCGCGGAAGACTAGCGGGGGTCTTC. Drawing the rest from reference TRBV11-1 and TRBJ2-1, the complete variable domain is EAEVAQSPRYKITEKSQAVAFWCDPISGHATLYWYRQILGQGPELLVQFQDESVVDDSQLPKDRFSAERLKGVDSTLKIQPAELGDSAMYLCASSRGRLAGVFGPGTRLTVL.

J is TRBJ2-7 and V is TRBV5-1; D possibly corresponds to TRBD1 (6 bases). The CDR3 is 12 residues long. Between the trimmed V and J ends, which lost 4 bases and 3 bases, there was a span of 8 bases. Germline V gives CDR1 SGHRS, CDR2 YFSETQ. CDR3 protein: CASSRDIYEQYF. The CDR3 bases are TGCGCCAGCAGCCGGGACATCTACGAGCAGTACTTC.

CDR3 in DNA: TGTGCCAGCAGCCTTCAGCTATCTGGGGCCAACGTCCTGACTTTC. It encodes CASSLQLSGANVLTF. This chain connects TRBV5-4 to TRBJ2-6, with D uncertain. V lost 4 bases and J lost 1, with 9 bases in between. CDR1 and CDR2 (germline): SGHNT, YYREEE (reference sequence). The length of the CDR3 is 15 residues.

This chain links TRBV19 with TRBJ1-2; the match to TRBD1 covers 9 bases. V lost 8 bases, J lost 7 bases, and 8 bases stayed unmatched. Germline-derived CDR1 and CDR2 are LNHDA and SQIVND (reference sequence). This CDR3 has 13 amino acids. The CDR3 DNA is TGTGCCAGTTCCCAACAGGGGGCGGGTGGCTACACCTTC. Translated: CASSQQGAGGYTF.

This chain links TRBV2 with TRBJ2-2; the D gene is possibly TRBD2 (7 bases). The germline V gene encodes CDR1 SNHLY and CDR2 FYNNEI. This CDR3 comprises 13 residues. V dropped 8 bases and J dropped 7 bases, with 14 bases sitting between them. The CDR3 is CASGGAKSGELFF. The CDR3 coding sequence is TGTGCCAGCGGGGGGGCCAAAAGCGGGGAGCTGTTTTTT.

The rearrangement joins TRBV11-2 to TRBJ2-1, with 11 nucleotides matching TRBD2. J gave up 8 bases and V 5 bases, and 20 bases lay outside the gene matches. This CDR3 has 19 amino acids. Germline V gene data show CDR1 as SGHAT and CDR2 as FQNNGV. The CDR3 DNA is TGTGCCAGCAGCCATCGACTAGCGGGACGCGAGTTGAAAAGAGATGAGCAGTTCTTC. Translating it yields CASSHRLAGRELKRDEQFF. Filled out from reference TRBV11-2 and TRBJ2-1, the complete variable domain reads EAGVAQSPRYKIIEKRQSVAFWCNPISGHATLYWYQQILGQGPKLLIQFQNNGVVDDSQLPKDRFSAERLKGVDSTLKIQPAKLEDSAVYLCASSHRLAGRELKRDEQFFGPGTRLTVL.

This chain joins TRBV25-1 and TRBJ1-4; the D gene is possibly TRBD1 (5 bases). CDR3 length: 15 residues. Germline-derived CDR1 and CDR2 are MGHDK and SYGVNS. V lost 6 bases and J lost 6, with 17 bases in between. The CDR3 region has the DNA TGTGCCAGCAGATTCTCACGGCAGGGAGATGAAAAACTGTTTTTT. Translation gives CASRFSRQGDEKLFF. The full variable domain, its missing parts supplied by reference TRBV25-1 and TRBJ1-4, is EADIYQTPRYLVIGTGKKITLECSQTMGHDKMYWYQQDPGMELHLIHYSYGVNSTEKGDLSSESTVSRIRTEHFPLTLESARPSHTSQYLCASRFSRQGDEKLFFGSGTQLSVL.

The chain links TRBV11-3 to TRBJ1-2; D may be TRBD1 (6 bases). Germline V gene lookup returns CDR1 SGHNT and CDR2 YENEEA. V dropped 5 bases and J dropped 7 bases, with 14 bases sitting between them. The CDR3 covers 13 residues. CDR3 DNA: TGTGCCAGCAGCCAGACAGGAAGAGGTGGCTACACCTTC. Translated: CASSQTGRGGYTF.

V is TRBV4-3 and J is TRBJ2-2; 8 bases agree with TRBD2. The CDR3 is 15 amino acids. Unmatched junction bases numbered 6, after V lost 8 bases and J lost 1 base. From germline, CDR1 is LGHNA and CDR2 YSLEER. The CDR3: CASALLAGNTGELFF. CDR3 nucleotide sequence: TGCGCCAGCGCCCTCCTAGCGGGGAACACCGGGGAGCTGTTTTTT.

The rearrangement links TRBV14 to TRBJ2-3, with TRBD2 matching over 7 bases. CDR1 and CDR2 (germline): SGHDN, FVKESK. The CDR3 runs 17 residues. After removal of 4 bases from V and 3 bases from J, the junction contained 13 bases not matched to a gene. CDR3 loop: CASSPRGIAGVTDTQYF. CDR3 DNA: TGTGCCAGCAGCCCACGGGGAATAGCGGGTGTTACAGATACGCAGTATTTT.